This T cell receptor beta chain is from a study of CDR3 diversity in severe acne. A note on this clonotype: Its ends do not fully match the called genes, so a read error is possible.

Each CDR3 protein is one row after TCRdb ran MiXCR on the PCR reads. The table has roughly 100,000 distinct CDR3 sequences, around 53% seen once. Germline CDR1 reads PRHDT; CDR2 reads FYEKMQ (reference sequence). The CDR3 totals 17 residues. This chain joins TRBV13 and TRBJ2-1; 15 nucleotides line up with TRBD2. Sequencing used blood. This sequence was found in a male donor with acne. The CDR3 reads CTSSLGLAGGSINEQFF. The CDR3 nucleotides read TGTACCAGCAGCCTCGGACTAGCGGGAGGGAGCATCAATGAGCAGTTCTTC.